This is a list of T cell receptor beta chains from one sample in a study of blood T cell repertoires in COVID-19. The repertoire was sequenced with immunoSEQ multiplex PCR; TCRdb's copy has only in-frame clones and lacks some. Found here are about 300,000 clones, 70% to 90% of them singletons; the top ten hold around 5.9%. Source material: PBMCs or T cells enriched from blood (not recorded which). The receptors shown here come from a woman aged 30 to 39 who had recovered from COVID-19. Each CDR3 is given with its conserved first and last residue. A D gene is named only where the DNA matches it firmly. The size of a clone is reported for some rows only, either as once, few or many, or as a class for expanded clones.

abundance	d_gene	v_gene	j_gene	CDR3aa	CDR3nt
NA	NA	TRBV29-1	TRBJ1-1	CSALAGGADTEAFF	TGCAGCGCCCTTGCCGGGGGTGCGGACACTGAAGCTTTCTTT
NA	TRBD1	TRBV28	TRBJ2-7	CASSMIGTAEYEQYF	TGTGCCAGCAGCATGATAGGGACAGCTGAATACGAGCAGTACTTC
NA	NA	TRBV6-5	TRBJ1-2	CASSYSDMNYGYTF	TGTGCCAGCAGTTATTCCGACATGAACTATGGCTACACCTTC
few	NA	TRBV5-1	TRBJ1-3	CASSLDRYSGNTIYF	TGCGCCAGCAGCTTGGACAGGTACTCTGGAAACACCATATATTTT
NA	TRBD1	TRBV7-2	TRBJ1-2	CASSLELGTGNGYTF	TGTGCCAGCAGCTTAGAGTTGGGGACAGGGAATGGCTACACCTTC
NA	NA	TRBV5-5	TRBJ1-4	CASSFSPATNEKLFF	TGTGCCAGCAGCTTTTCCCCTGCAACTAATGAAAAACTGTTTTTT
few	NA	TRBV7-9	TRBJ1-4	CASSMTGEANEKLFF	TGTGCCAGCAGTATGACGGGGGAAGCTAATGAAAAACTGTTTTTT
NA	NA	TRBV4-2	TRBJ2-7	CASSQDVVLSYEQYF	TGTGCCAGCAGCCAAGATGTTGTTCTTTCTTACGAGCAGTACTTC
NA	TRBD1	TRBV5-1	TRBJ2-2	CATSEQGYTGELFF	TGCGCCACCTCCGAACAGGGGTACACCGGGGAGCTGTTTTTT
once	NA	TRBV5-4	TRBJ1-4	CASSLRWGDEKLFF	TGTGCCAGCAGCTTGAGGTGGGGGGATGAAAAACTGTTTTTT
NA	NA	TRBV6-5	TRBJ1-2	CASRELRVWGYTF	TGTGCCAGCAGGGAGCTCCGGGTGTGGGGCTACACCTTC
once	TRBD1	TRBV3-1/TRBV3-2	TRBJ2-1	CASSQFLDRGRDNEQFF	TGTGCCAGCAGCCAGTTTCTGGACAGGGGCCGTGACAATGAGCAGTTCTTC
NA	TRBD1	TRBV5-1	TRBJ1-2	CASSVGPGQEYGYTF	TGCGCCAGCAGCGTAGGACCGGGACAGGAGTATGGCTACACCTTC
NA	TRBD1	TRBV3-1/TRBV3-2	TRBJ1-2	CASSPRGTGGFNYGYTF	TGTGCCAGCAGCCCCCGGGGGACAGGGGGCTTTAACTATGGCTACACCTTC
once	TRBD1	TRBV18	TRBJ1-2	CASSPDRGFGYTF	TGTGCCAGCTCACCCGACAGGGGATTTGGCTACACCTTC
NA	NA	TRBV19	TRBJ1-2	CASSIAPRGSNYGYTF	TGTGCCAGTAGTATAGCTCCCCGGGGATCTAACTATGGCTACACCTTC
NA	NA	TRBV6-1	TRBJ2-7	CASSEAVTAHEQYF	TGTGCCAGCAGTGAAGCCGTGACAGCCCACGAGCAGTACTTC
NA	TRBD1	TRBV7-2	TRBJ1-6	CASSLQGQENSPLHF	TGTGCCAGCAGCTTACAGGGACAGGAAAATTCACCCCTCCACTTT
NA	TRBD1	TRBV4-1	TRBJ1-5	CASSQETGAMGNQPQHF	TGCGCCAGCAGCCAAGAGACAGGGGCGATGGGCAATCAGCCCCAGCATTTT
NA	TRBD2	TRBV10-3	TRBJ2-1	CAISESGGPYNEQFF	TGTGCCATCAGTGAGAGCGGGGGTCCCTACAATGAGCAGTTCTTC
NA	TRBD1	TRBV19	TRBJ2-6	CASKRTGGDGANVLTF	TGTGCCAGTAAAAGGACAGGGGGCGATGGGGCCAACGTCCTGACTTTC
NA	TRBD1	TRBV4-3	TRBJ1-2	CASSQSRDRAYGYTF	TGCGCCAGCAGCCAATCCCGGGACAGGGCTTATGGCTACACCTTC
NA	TRBD1	TRBV13	TRBJ1-1	CASSPRDRGKGTEAFF	TGTGCCAGCAGCCCACGGGACAGGGGGAAAGGGACTGAAGCTTTCTTT
once	NA	TRBV5-4	TRBJ2-2	CASSAERDTGELFF	TGTGCCAGCAGCGCCGAACGCGACACCGGGGAGCTGTTTTTT
NA	NA	TRBV5-1	TRBJ1-1	CASSLKGGEAFF	TGCGCCAGCAGCTTGAAAGGAGGTGAAGCTTTCTTT
NA	NA	TRBV5-1	TRBJ1-1	CASSSDTVNTEAFF	TGCGCCAGCAGCTCCGACACTGTCAACACTGAAGCTTTCTTT
once	NA	TRBV6-5	TRBJ1-2	CASRGDIPLYTF	TGTGCCAGCAGGGGGGACATTCCCCTCTACACCTTC
NA	NA	TRBV19	TRBJ1-3	CASIGRARPSGNTIYF	TGTGCCAGTATAGGGAGGGCCAGACCCTCTGGAAACACCATATATTTT
NA	TRBD1	TRBV29-1	TRBJ1-2	CSVGDRESYGYTF	TGCAGCGTTGGGGACAGGGAAAGCTATGGCTACACCTTC
NA	TRBD1	TRBV2	TRBJ2-2	CASSEPGTGGPRTGELFF	TGTGCCAGCAGTGAACCCGGGACAGGGGGGCCGAGGACCGGGGAGCTGTTTTTT
NA	NA	TRBV14	TRBJ2-3	CASSGVNTDTQYF	TGTGCCAGCTCGGGGGTAAACACAGATACGCAGTATTTT
NA	NA	TRBV2	TRBJ2-3	CASMGYRGTDTQYF	TGTGCCAGCATGGGTTACAGGGGCACAGATACGCAGTATTTT
NA	TRBD2	TRBV27	TRBJ2-3	CASSTGLAGGGDTQYF	TGTGCCAGCAGCACCGGACTAGCGGGGGGAGGTGATACGCAGTATTTT
NA	NA	TRBV7-9	TRBJ1-6	CASSLGGFINSPLHF	TGTGCCAGCAGCTTAGGAGGGTTTATTAATTCACCCCTCCACTTT
NA	NA	TRBV6-1	TRBJ1-1	CASSESRGTEAFF	TGTGCCAGCAGTGAGTCCAGGGGAACTGAAGCTTTCTTT
NA	TRBD1	TRBV18	TRBJ1-4	CASSPGRDRKTNEKLFF	TGTGCCAGCTCACCAGGGCGGGACAGGAAAACTAATGAAAAACTGTTTTTT
NA	NA	TRBV3-1/TRBV3-2	TRBJ1-2	CASSQGPTGGYTF	TGTGCCAGCAGCCAAGGCCCCACAGGGGGCTACACCTTC
NA	NA	TRBV7-2	TRBJ2-3	CASSLRGANTDTQYF	TGTGCCAGCAGCCTCCGGGGGGCCAACACAGATACGCAGTATTTT
NA	TRBD1	TRBV11-2	TRBJ2-7	CASSFRDRVYEQYF	TGTGCCAGCAGCTTCCGGGACAGGGTCTACGAGCAGTACTTC
few	TRBD1	TRBV13	TRBJ1-2	CASSFQAGGGYTF	TGTGCCAGCAGCTTTCAGGCAGGGGGAGGCTACACCTTC
NA	NA	TRBV2	TRBJ1-2	CASLPPGGSEYGYTF	TGTGCCAGCCTCCCCCCGGGGGGCTCAGAGTATGGCTACACCTTC
NA	TRBD2	TRBV9	TRBJ2-3	CASSPGTSGGNTQYF	TGTGCCAGCAGCCCCGGGACTAGCGGGGGGAATACGCAGTATTTT
NA	TRBD2	TRBV11-2	TRBJ2-1	CASSFTSGGNYNEQFF	TGTGCCAGCAGCTTCACTAGCGGGGGGAACTACAATGAGCAGTTCTTC
once	NA	TRBV30	TRBJ1-1	CAWDNSRAFF	TGTGCCTGGGATAACAGTCGGGCTTTCTTT
NA	TRBD1	TRBV11-2	TRBJ2-2	CASSSTTGGTGELFF	TGTGCCAGCAGCTCTACGACAGGGGGAACCGGGGAGCTGTTTTTT
NA	NA	TRBV12-3/TRBV12-4	TRBJ1-1	CATIPTVSEAFF	TGTGCTACCATACCCACAGTCTCTGAAGCTTTCTTT
NA	TRBD1	TRBV5-8	TRBJ2-6	CASSPGTGSSGANVLTF	TGTGCCAGCAGCCCAGGGACAGGGAGCTCTGGGGCCAACGTCCTGACTTTC
NA	NA	TRBV7-9	TRBJ2-7	CASSLAGAYEQYF	TGTGCCAGCAGCTTAGCCGGGGCCTACGAGCAGTACTTC
NA	TRBD1	TRBV12-3/TRBV12-4	TRBJ1-5	CASRLTGMQPQHF	TGTGCCAGCAGACTGACAGGGATGCAGCCCCAGCATTTT
NA	NA	TRBV5-1	TRBJ1-1	CASSLASGANTEAFF	TGCGCCAGCAGCTTGGCCAGCGGGGCGAACACTGAAGCTTTCTTT
NA	NA	TRBV9	TRBJ2-5	CASSPFLDGGGAETQYF	TGTGCCAGCAGCCCCTTCCTTGATGGAGGGGGGGCCGAGACCCAGTACTTC
few	NA	TRBV30	TRBJ1-1	CAWKFPGGTEAFF	TGTGCCTGGAAGTTCCCGGGGGGCACTGAAGCTTTCTTT
NA	TRBD1	TRBV25-1	TRBJ1-1	CASRKSGGTEAFF	TGTGCCAGCAGGAAGTCAGGGGGCACTGAAGCTTTCTTT
NA	NA	TRBV6-5	TRBJ1-1	CASMNGIEAFF	TGTGCCAGTATGAACGGTATTGAAGCTTTCTTT
NA	NA	TRBV4-1	TRBJ2-2	CASSLGQNTGELFF	TGCGCCAGCAGCCTAGGACAAAACACCGGGGAGCTGTTTTTT